The clone carrying this T cell receptor beta chain was found a few times. This specimen comes from a study of blood T cell repertoires in COVID-19. Whole-study context: The United States, Italy and Spain provided the acute and convalescent COVID-19 samples. Sample material is recorded as cDNA or gDNA derived from T cells, B-cell-depleted T cells, or PBMCs.

In the original processing: Amplified reference gene primers provided the basis for estimating nucleated cell counts. TCRdb keeps only in-frame clones here, not all; method: immunoSEQ multiplex PCR. Clone size and the V and J calls come from that table; the DNA yielded D and trimming. The data contain about 210,000 clones, 82% of them singletons. Seattle's cohort entered during active infection and was followed longitudinally. Trimming removed 1 base from V and 6 bases from J, with 10 bases in between. CDR1 SGHTA and CDR2 FQGNSA come from the germline V gene. CDR3 length: 15 residues. This TCR derives from a woman in her 70s with COVID-19, enrolled during active disease. The chain carries TRBV7-2 and TRBJ1-6, with D unclear. Sequenced input: peripheral blood. The CDR3 region is CASSLEGAGNSPLHF. CDR3 bases: TGTGCCAGCAGCTTAGAGGGCGCGGGTAATTCACCCCTCCACTTT.